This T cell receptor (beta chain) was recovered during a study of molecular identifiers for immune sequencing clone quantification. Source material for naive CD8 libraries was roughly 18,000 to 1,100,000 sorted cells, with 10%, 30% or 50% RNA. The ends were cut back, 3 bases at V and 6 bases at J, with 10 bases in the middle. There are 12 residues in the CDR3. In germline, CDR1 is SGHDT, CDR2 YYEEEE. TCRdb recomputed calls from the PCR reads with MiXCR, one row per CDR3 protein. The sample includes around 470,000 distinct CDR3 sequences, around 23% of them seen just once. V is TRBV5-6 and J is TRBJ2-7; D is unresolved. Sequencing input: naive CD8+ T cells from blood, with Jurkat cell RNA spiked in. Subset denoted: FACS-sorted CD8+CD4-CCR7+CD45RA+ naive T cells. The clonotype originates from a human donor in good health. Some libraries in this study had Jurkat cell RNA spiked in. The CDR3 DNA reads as TGTGCCAGCAGCTCCGGGTATTCCGAGCAGTACTTC. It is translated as CASSSGYSEQYF.